This T cell receptor (beta chain) appears in the sequencing data of a study of beta chain features in type 1 diabetes. cDNA synthesis used the whole RNA isolate, giving expressed TCRB sequences. Libraries were prepared by immunoSEQ multiplex PCR; TCRdb keeps only in-frame clonotypes and omits some of them. The sample shows 640,000 or so clones, roughly 13% of them seen only once. As for this clone: Its specificity is unknown.

The germline gives CDR1 SGHAT, CDR2 FQNNGV. The ends lost 2 bases at V and 2 bases at J; junction bases unmatched: 8. This CDR3 is 17 amino acids long. Study observations and caveats: Shortening of TCRB CDR3s, moderate but significant, appeared in all four CD4+ subsets of Type 1 diabetes patients.

This receptor was taken from a young man with type 1 diabetes. The chain is built from TRBV11-2 and TRBJ2-5; TRBD2 matches at 10 bases. Material for sequencing was naive CD4+ T cells from blood. The CDR3 sequence: CASSLWSSGGGQETQYF. The CDR3 DNA follows: TGTGCCAGCAGCTTATGGTCTAGCGGGGGAGGGCAAGAGACCCAGTACTTC.